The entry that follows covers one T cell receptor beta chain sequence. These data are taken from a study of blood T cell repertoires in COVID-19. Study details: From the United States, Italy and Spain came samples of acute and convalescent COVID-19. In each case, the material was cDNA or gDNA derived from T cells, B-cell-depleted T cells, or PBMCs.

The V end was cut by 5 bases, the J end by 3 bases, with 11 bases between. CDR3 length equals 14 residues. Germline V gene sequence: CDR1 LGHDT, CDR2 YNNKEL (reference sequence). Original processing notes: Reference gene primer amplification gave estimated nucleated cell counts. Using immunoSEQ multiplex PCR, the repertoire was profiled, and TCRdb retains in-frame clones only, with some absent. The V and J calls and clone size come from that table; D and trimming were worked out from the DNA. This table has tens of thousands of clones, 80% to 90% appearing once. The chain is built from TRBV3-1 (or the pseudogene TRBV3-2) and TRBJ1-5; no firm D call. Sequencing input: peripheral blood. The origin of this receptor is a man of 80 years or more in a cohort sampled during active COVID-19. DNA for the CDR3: TGTGCCAGCAGCACCTCAGTTATCAATCAGCCCCAGCATTTT. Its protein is CASSTSVINQPQHF.